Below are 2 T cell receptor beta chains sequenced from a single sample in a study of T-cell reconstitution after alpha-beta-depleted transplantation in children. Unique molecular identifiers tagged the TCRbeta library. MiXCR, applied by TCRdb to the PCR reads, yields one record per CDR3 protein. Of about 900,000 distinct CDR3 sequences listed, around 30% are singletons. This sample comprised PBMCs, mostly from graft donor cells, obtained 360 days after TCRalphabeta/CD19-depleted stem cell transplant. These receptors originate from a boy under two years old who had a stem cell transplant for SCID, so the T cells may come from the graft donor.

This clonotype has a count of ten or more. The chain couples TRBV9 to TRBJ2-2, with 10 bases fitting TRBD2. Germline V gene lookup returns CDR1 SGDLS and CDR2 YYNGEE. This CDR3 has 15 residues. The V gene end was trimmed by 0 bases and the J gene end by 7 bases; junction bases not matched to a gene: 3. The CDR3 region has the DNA TGTGCCAGCAGCGTAGTGGAGCGGGGGGGCGGGGAGCTGTTTTTT. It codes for CASSVVERGGGELFF. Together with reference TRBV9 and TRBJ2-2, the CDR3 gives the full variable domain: DSGVTQTPKHLITATGQRVTLRCSPRSGDLSVYWYQQSLDQGLQFLIQYYNGEERAKGNILERFSAQQFPDLHSELNLSSLELGDSALYFCASSVVERGGGELFFGEGSRLTVL.

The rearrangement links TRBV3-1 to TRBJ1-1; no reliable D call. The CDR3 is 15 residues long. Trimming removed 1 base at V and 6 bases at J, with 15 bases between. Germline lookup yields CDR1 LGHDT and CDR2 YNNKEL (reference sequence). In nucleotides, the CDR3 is TGTGCCAGCAGCCAAGGGGTCCCCCGTGGCGCTGAAGCTTTCTTT. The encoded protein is CASSQGVPRGAEAFF. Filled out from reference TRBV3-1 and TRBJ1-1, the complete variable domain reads DTAVSQTPKYLVTQMGNDKSIKCEQNLGHDTMYWYKQDSKKFLKIMFSYNNKELIINETVPNRFSPKSPDKAHLNLHINSLELGDSAVYFCASSQGVPRGAEAFFGQGTRLTVV.